This T cell receptor (beta chain) was sequenced in a study of cytomegalovirus exposure and HLA in healthy donors. General observations from the study: CMV serostatus was the sole immune exposure information available. Cytomegalovirus status, reportedly, was diagnosed with high specificity and sensitivity by the classifier.

With regard to this clone: Its antigen is as yet unknown.

Amplification used 60 Vbeta primers and 13 Jbeta primers. The data were produced by immunoSEQ multiplex PCR, yet TCRdb's version contains in-frame clones alone and is incomplete. The sample contains nearly 300,000 clones, 75% to 90% of which appear only once. The clonotype was recovered from a man in his forties in good health and CMV-seropositive. Sequenced: PBMCs.

The CDR3: CASSRVPTEAFF. DNA for the CDR3: TGTGCCAGCAGCAGGGTTCCCACTGAAGCTTTCTTT. The chain carries TRBV2 and TRBJ1-1; the D gene is possibly TRBD1 (5 bases). The CDR3 covers 12 residues. Looked up from germline, CDR1 is SNHLY and CDR2 is FYNNEI. The germline V and J ends were trimmed by 6 bases and 4 bases, with 9 bases remaining between them.